This T cell receptor beta chain was obtained from a study of T cells expressing NK-cell markers. The overall study: The sequencing cohort of eight donors included seven HCMV-seropositive individuals and one seronegative individual. Overall study findings and caveats: Questions lingered over whether expanded NKG2C+ T cell clones were HCMV-specific.

Per germline, CDR1 SGHRS and CDR2 YFSETQ. CDR3 length: 14 amino acids. TCRdb reprocessed the 5' RACE reads, with one entry per CDR3 protein and no DNA. Reported are around 380,000 distinct CDR3 sequences; the ten largest clones contain about 10%. On this clonotype itself: Its antigen is as yet unknown.

The rearrangement uses TRBV5-1 and TRBJ1-4. This TCR was recovered from a woman between 50 and 59 years old in good health. Sequencing was performed on blood T cells: a sorted CD56 or NKG2C T cell subset, CD4+ or CD8+ T cells, or bulk PBMC T cells (not recorded which). This CDR3 reads CASSLGSRNEKLFF.